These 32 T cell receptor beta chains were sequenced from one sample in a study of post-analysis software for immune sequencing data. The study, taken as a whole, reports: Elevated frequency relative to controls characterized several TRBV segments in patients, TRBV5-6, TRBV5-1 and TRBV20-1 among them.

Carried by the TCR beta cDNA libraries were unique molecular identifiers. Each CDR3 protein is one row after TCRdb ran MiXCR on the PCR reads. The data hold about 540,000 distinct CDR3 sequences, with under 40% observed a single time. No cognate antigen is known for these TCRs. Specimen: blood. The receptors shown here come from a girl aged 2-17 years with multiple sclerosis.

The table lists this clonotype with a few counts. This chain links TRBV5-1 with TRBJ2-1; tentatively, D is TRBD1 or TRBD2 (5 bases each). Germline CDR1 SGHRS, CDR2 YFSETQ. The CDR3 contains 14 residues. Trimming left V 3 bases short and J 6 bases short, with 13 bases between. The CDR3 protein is CASSSDPGANEQFF. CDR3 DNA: TGCGCCAGCAGCTCGGACCCCGGGGCCAATGAGCAGTTCTTC.

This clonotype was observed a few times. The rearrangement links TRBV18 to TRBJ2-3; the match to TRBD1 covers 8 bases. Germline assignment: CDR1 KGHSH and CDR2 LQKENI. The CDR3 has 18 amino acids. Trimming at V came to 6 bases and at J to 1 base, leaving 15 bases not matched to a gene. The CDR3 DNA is TGTGCCAGCTCCACAATAAGACAGGGACAGGTGGGCACAGATACGCAGTATTTT. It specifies CASSTIRQGQVGTDTQYF.

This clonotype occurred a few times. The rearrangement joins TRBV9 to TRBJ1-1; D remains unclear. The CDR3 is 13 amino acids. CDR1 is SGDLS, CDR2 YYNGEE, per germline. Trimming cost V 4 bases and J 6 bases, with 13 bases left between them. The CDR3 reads CASSPPSVPEAFF. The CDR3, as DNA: TGTGCCAGCAGCCCACCCAGCGTCCCTGAAGCTTTCTTT.

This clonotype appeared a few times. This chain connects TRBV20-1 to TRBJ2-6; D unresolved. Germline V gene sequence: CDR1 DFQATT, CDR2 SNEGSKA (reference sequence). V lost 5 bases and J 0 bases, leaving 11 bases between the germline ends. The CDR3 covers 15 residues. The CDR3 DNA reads TGCAGTGCTGGCCCCCAAGGCTCTGGGGCCAACGTCCTGACTTTC. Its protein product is CSAGPQGSGANVLTF.

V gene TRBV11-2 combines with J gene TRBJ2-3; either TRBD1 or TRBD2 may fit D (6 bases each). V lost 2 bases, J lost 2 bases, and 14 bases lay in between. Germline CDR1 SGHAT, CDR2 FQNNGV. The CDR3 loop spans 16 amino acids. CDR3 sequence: CASSLLRGLPTDTQYF. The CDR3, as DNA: TGTGCCAGCAGCTTACTTCGGGGGCTTCCCACAGATACGCAGTATTTT.

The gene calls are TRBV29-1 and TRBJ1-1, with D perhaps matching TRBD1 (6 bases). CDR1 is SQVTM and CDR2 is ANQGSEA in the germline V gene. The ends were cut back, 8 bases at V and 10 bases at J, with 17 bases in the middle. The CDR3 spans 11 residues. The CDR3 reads CSSWGGLGAFF. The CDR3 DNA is TGCAGCTCGTGGGGGGGCCTCGGAGCTTTCTTT.

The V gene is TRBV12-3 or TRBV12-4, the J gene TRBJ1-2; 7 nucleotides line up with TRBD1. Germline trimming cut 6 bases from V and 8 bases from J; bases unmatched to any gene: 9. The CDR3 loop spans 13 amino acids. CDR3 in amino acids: CASSPDREAGYTF. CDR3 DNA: TGTGCCAGCAGCCCAGACAGGGAGGCGGGCTACACCTTC.

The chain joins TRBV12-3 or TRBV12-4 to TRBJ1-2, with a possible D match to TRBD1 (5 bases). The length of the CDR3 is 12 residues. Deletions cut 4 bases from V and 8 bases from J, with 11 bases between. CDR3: CASSSSRGGYTF. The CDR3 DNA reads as TGTGCCAGCAGTTCATCGAGGGGAGGCTACACCTTC.

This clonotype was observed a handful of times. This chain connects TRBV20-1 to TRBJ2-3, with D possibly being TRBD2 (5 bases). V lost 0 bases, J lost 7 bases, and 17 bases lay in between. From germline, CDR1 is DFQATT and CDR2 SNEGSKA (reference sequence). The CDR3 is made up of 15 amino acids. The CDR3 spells CSAREPSTSLYTQYF. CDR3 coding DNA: TGCAGTGCTAGAGAGCCCAGTACTAGTTTATATACGCAGTATTTT.

Written as DNA, the CDR3 is TGCGCCAGCAGTGAGTCCCCCGCGAACTACGAGCAGTACGTC. Amino acids: CASSESPANYEQYV. The chain is built from TRBV10-1 and TRBJ2-7, with unresolved D. This CDR3 region has 14 residues. Germline V CDR1 and CDR2: WNHNN, SYGVQD (reference sequence). With 0 bases removed from V and 3 bases from J, the gap between germline ends came to 9 bases.

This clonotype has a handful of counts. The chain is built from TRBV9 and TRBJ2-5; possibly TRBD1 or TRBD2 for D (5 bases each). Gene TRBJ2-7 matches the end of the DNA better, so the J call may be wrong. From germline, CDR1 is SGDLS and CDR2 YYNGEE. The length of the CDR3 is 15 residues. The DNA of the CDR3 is TGTGCCAGCAGCGTTCGGGACGCAGGGACGTACGAGCAGTACTTC. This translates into CASSVRDAGTYEQYF.

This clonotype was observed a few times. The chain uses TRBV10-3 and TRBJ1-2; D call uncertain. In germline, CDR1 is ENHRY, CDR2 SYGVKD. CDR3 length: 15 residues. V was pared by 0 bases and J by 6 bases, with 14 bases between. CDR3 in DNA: TGTGCCATCAGTGAGTCAGTGTCGAACAGCGATGGCTACACCTTC. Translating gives CAISESVSNSDGYTF.

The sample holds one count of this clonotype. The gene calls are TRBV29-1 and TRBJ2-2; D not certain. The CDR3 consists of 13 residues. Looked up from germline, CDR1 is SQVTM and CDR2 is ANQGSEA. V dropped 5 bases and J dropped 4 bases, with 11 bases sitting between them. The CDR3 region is CSVQSKGTGELFF. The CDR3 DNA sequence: TGCAGCGTTCAGAGCAAGGGCACCGGGGAGCTGTTTTTT.

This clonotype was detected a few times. CDR3 DNA sequence: TGCGCCAGCAGCTTCACGGGCCCCACAGATACGCAGTATTTT. As protein: CASSFTGPTDTQYF. V and J are TRBV5-1 and TRBJ2-3; D gene unclear. V was pared by 2 bases and J by 2 bases, with 9 bases between. Germline lookup yields CDR1 SGHRS and CDR2 YFSETQ. The CDR3 spans 14 residues.

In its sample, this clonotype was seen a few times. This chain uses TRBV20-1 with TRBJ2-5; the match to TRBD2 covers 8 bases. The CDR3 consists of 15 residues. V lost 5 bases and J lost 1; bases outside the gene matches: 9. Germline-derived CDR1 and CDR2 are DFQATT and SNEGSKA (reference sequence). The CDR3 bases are TGCAGTGCTGGCTGGGAACTAGCGGCCCAAGAGACCCAGTACTTC. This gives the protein CSAGWELAAQETQYF.

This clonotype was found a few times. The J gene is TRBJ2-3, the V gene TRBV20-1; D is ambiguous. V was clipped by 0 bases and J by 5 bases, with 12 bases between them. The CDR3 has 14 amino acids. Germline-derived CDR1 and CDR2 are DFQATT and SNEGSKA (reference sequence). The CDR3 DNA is TGCAGTGCTAGAGATCTCCTCTTAAGAGATACGCAGTATTTT. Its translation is CSARDLLLRDTQYF.

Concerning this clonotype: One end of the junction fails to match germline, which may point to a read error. CDR3 sequence: CASSLARDRGREQFF. For the CDR3, the DNA is TGTGCCAGTAGCTTAGCCCGGGACAGGGGGCGAGAGCAGTTCTTC. The V and J genes are TRBV11-2 and TRBJ2-1; 12 bases fit TRBD1. The CDR3 is 15 residues long. Germline CDR1 SGHAT, CDR2 FQNNGV.

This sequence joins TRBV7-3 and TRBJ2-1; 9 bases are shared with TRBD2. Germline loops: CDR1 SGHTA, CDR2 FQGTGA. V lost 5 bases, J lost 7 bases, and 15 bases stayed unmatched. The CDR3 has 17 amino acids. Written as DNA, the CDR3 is TGTGCCAGCAGCCCGTCTGGCGGGGGGGCCTCTACGAATGAGCAGTTCTTC. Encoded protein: CASSPSGGGASTNEQFF.

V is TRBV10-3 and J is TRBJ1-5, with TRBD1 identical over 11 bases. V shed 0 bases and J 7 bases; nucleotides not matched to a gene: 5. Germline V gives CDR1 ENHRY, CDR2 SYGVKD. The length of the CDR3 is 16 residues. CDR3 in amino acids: CAISESPGQGAQPQHF. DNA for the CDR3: TGTGCCATCAGTGAGTCGCCCGGACAGGGGGCACAGCCCCAGCATTTT.

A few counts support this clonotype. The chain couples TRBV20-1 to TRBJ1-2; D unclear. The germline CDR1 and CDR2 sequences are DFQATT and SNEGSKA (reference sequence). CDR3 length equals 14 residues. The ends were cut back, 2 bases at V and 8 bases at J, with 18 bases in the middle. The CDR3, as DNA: TGCAGTGCTAGACCAGGACTTCTCTCTGAGGGCTACACCTTC. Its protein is CSARPGLLSEGYTF.

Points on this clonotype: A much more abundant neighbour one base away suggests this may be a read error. This CDR3 reads CSVGQNYNQPQHF. The DNA for the CDR3 is TGCAGCGTTGGGCAGAACTACAATCAGCCCCAGCATTTT. The chain joins TRBV29-1 to TRBJ1-5; D is undetermined. The CDR3 has 13 amino acids. Germline loops: CDR1 SQVTM, CDR2 ANQGSEA. The ends were cut back, 4 bases at V and 3 bases at J, with 10 bases in the middle.

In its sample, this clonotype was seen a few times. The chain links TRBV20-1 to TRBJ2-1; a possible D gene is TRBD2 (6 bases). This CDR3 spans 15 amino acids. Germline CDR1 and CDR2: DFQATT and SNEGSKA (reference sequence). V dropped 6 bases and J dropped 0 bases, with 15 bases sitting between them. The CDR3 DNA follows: TGCAGTGCACCTAGGAGGGGCCGCTCCTACAATGAGCAGTTCTTC. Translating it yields CSAPRRGRSYNEQFF.

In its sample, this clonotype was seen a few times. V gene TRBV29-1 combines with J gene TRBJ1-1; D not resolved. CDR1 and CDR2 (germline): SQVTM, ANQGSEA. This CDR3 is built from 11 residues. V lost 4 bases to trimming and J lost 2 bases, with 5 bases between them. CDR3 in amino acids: CSVVGNTEAFF. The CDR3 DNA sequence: TGCAGCGTTGTAGGTAACACTGAAGCTTTCTTT.

The CDR3 DNA sequence: TGTGCCAGCAGCCAGGGCAGGTGGCTGTTTTTT. This gives the protein CASSQGRWLFF. This chain connects TRBV3-1 to TRBJ1-4, with D hard to call. Germline loops: CDR1 LGHDT, CDR2 YNNKEL (reference sequence). Trimming shortened V by 3 bases and J by 14 bases, and 10 bases separated the two germline ends. The CDR3 consists of 11 residues.

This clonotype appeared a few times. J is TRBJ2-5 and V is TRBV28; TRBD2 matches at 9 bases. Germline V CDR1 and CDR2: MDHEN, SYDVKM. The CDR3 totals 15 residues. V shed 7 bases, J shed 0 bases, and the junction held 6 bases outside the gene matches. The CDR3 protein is CASTYSGGDQETQYF. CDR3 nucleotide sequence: TGTGCCAGCACCTATAGCGGGGGAGACCAAGAGACCCAGTACTTC.

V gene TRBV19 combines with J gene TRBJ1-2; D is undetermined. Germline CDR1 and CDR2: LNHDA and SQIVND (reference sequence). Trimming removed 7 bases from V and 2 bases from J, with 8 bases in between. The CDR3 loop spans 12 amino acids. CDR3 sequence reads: CASISRNYGYTF. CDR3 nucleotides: TGTGCCAGTATTTCCCGAAACTATGGCTACACCTTC.

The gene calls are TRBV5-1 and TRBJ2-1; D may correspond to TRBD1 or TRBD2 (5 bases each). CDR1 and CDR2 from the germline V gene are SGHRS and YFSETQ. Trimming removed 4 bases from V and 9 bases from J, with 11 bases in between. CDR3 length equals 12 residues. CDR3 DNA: TGCGCCAGCAGCCCCGCAGGGACTGAGCAGTTCTTC. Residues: CASSPAGTEQFF. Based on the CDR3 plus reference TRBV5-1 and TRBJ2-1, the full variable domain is KAGVTQTPRYLIKTRGQQVTLSCSPISGHRSVSWYQQTPGQGLQFLFEYFSETQRNKGNFPGRFSGRQFSNSRSEMNVSTLELGDSALYLCASSPAGTEQFFGPGTRLTVL.

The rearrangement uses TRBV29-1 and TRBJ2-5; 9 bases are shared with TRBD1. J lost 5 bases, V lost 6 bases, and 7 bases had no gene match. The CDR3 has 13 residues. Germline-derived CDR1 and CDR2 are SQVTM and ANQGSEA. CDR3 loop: CSVRDRVGETQYF. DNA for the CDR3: TGCAGCGTCCGGGACAGGGTTGGGGAGACCCAGTACTTC.

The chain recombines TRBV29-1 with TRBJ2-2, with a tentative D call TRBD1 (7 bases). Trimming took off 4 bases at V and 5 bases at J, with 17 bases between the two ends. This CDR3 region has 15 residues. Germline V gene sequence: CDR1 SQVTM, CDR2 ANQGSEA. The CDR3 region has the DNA TGCAGCGTTGGGAGGGGGCTCGAGAGGACCGGGGAGCTGTTTTTT. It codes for CSVGRGLERTGELFF.

CDR3 residues: CASSVTSQETQYF. The CDR3 nucleotides are TGTGCCAGCAGTGTTACCAGCCAAGAGACCCAGTACTTC. The chain uses TRBV2 and TRBJ2-5; D gene uncertain. Germline V CDR1 and CDR2: SNHLY, FYNNEI. The CDR3 is made up of 13 amino acids. The V end was cut by 4 bases, the J end by 1 base, with 7 bases between.

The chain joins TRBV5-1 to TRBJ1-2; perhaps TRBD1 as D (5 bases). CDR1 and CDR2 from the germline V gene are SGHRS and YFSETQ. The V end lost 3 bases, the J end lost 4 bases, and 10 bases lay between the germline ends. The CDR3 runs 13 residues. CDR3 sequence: CASSYSGPYGYTF. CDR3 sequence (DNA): TGCGCCAGCAGCTACTCGGGGCCCTATGGCTACACCTTC.

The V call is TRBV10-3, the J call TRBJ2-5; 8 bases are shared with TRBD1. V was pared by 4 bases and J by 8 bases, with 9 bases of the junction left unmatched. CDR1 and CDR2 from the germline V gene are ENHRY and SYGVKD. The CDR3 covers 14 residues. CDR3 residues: CAISARQGPDTQYF. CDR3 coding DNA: TGTGCCATCAGTGCCCGACAGGGGCCAGACACCCAGTACTTC.